This T cell receptor beta chain came from a study of OX40 agonist ivuxolimab in advanced cancers. Some clones are missing from TCRdb's copy, which holds only in-frame ones; the method was immunoSEQ multiplex PCR. The sample yields fewer than 95,000 clones, roughly 85% seen once. Anyone with autoimmune disease history or systemic immunosuppression was excluded. This CDR3 is built from 16 residues. CDR1 is SGHTA and CDR2 is FQGNSA in the germline V gene. Unmatched junction bases numbered 6, after V lost 0 bases and J lost 4 bases. A remark on this clone: As yet, its antigen is unknown.

Findings of the study overall: Doses of 0.1 to 3.0 mg/kg were accompanied by clonal expansion of CD4+ and CD8+ blood T cells by week 6. Antigen specificity was not determined for the expanded peripheral T cells.

Here the sequenced sample was CD4+ or CD8+ T cells sorted from blood, taken in a trial of the OX40 agonist ivuxolimab. The clonotype originates from an adult with an advanced solid tumor such as melanoma, head and neck, liver or kidney cancer. The chain has TRBV7-2 and TRBJ2-5, with 9 bases aligning to TRBD2. The CDR3 DNA follows: TGTGCCAGCAGCTTAGCTGTTAGCGGGGGTGCAGAGACCCAGTACTTC. Protein: CASSLAVSGGAETQYF.